The next 32 T cell receptor beta chains were all read from a single sample in a study of tumor and adjacent non-tumor tissue in lung cancer. RNA was extracted from bulk tissue without any cell sorting. Distant lung tissue was collected more than 3 cm away from the tumor edge. The library came from three nested PCR rounds adapted from ARM-PCR protocols. Via MiXCR, TCRdb re-called the multiplex PCR reads, giving one row per CDR3 protein. This table holds about 100,000 distinct CDR3 sequences, less than 75% found once. The source material was distant non-tumor lung tissue. The receptor set was obtained from a man aged 25 to 45 with non-small cell lung cancer.

The V call is TRBV20-1, the J call TRBJ2-2; TRBD1 agrees at 8 bases. Trimming at V came to 8 bases and at J to 14 bases, leaving 16 bases not matched to a gene. The CDR3 runs 13 residues. Germline CDR1 and CDR2: DFQATT and SNEGSKA (reference sequence). The CDR3 reads CSLRDRTTMELFF. The CDR3 nucleotides are TGCAGTCTTAGGGACAGGACCACCATGGAACTGTTTTTT.

A word on this clonotype: One junction end disagrees with the germline gene, perhaps due to a read error. The chain links TRBV7-9 to TRBJ2-5; 10 bases agree with TRBD1. This CDR3 region has 15 residues. Germline CDR1 SEHNR, CDR2 FQNEAQ (reference sequence). The CDR3 DNA is TGTGCCAGCAGCCCCGGGACAGGGGTCCAAGTGACCCAGTACTTC. Amino acids: CASSPGTGVQVTQYF. The whole variable domain, remainder taken from reference TRBV7-9 and TRBJ2-5, is DTGVSQNPRHKITKRGQNVTFRCDPISEHNRLYWYRQTLGQGPEFLTYFQNEAQLEKSRLLSDRFSAERPKGSFSTLEIQRTEQGDSAMYLCASSPGTGVQVTQYFGPGTRLLVL.

This clonotype occurred a few times. A read error may explain this, as a much larger clone is one base away. The chain has TRBV4-2 and TRBJ1-4; D is unclear. Germline loops: CDR1 LGHNA, CDR2 YNFKEQ. The ends were cut back, 0 bases at V and 14 bases at J, with 13 bases in the middle. The CDR3 runs to 13 residues. The CDR3, as DNA: TGTGCCAGCAGCCAAGAGAGTGCCCGACATCTGTTTTTT. This codes for CASSQESARHLFF.

This clonotype was counted many times. The chain uses TRBV11-2 and TRBJ1-2, with D perhaps TRBD1 (5 bases). V was trimmed by 1 base and J by 8 bases, leaving 14 bases between them. This CDR3 region has 14 residues. The germline CDR1 and CDR2 sequences are SGHAT and FQNNGV. Here the CDR3 DNA reads TGTGCCAGCAGCTTAGGGGGGACCTCTTGGGGCTACACCTTC. Amino acid sequence: CASSLGGTSWGYTF. The whole variable domain, remainder taken from reference TRBV11-2 and TRBJ1-2, is EAGVAQSPRYKIIEKRQSVAFWCNPISGHATLYWYQQILGQGPKLLIQFQNNGVVDDSQLPKDRFSAERLKGVDSTLKIQPAKLEDSAVYLCASSLGGTSWGYTFGSGTRLTVV.

With respect to this clonotype: A single base separates this from a much larger clone, so it may be a read error. The genes are TRBV5-1 and TRBJ1-4; D is unclear. The CDR3 is made up of 16 amino acids. The germline gives CDR1 SGHRS, CDR2 YFSETQ. The germline V and J ends were trimmed by 0 bases and 2 bases, with 11 bases remaining between them. CDR3: CASSLDFVGTNEKLFF. The DNA for the CDR3 is TGCGCCAGCAGCTTGGACTTCGTGGGTACTAATGAAAAACTGTTTTTT.

As for this clonotype: This may stem from a read error, because a much larger clone lies one nucleotide away. The V call is TRBV6-6, the J call TRBJ1-1; 7 bases match TRBD1. The CDR3 runs 14 residues. The germline CDR1 and CDR2 sequences are MNHNY and SVGAGI (reference sequence). CDR3 nucleotides: TGTGCCAGCAGTTTTTACGGACAGGACACTGAAGCTCTCTTT. Translation: CASSFYGQDTEALF.

Comments on this clonotype: The CDR3 does not close with the conserved phenylalanine or tryptophan, likely indicating a read error. The gene calls are TRBV11-1 and TRBJ2-7, with 7 bases fitting TRBD1. V lost 7 bases to trimming and J lost 1 base; unmatched junction nucleotides: 10. Germline CDR1 reads SGHAT; CDR2 reads FQDESV (reference sequence). The CDR3 runs to 15 residues. The CDR3 DNA reads TGTGCCAGCACCTTCTATCGGGACAGTTCCTACGAGCAGTACCTC. Translating gives CASTFYRDSSYEQYL.

The chain has TRBV11-2 and TRBJ2-1; 9 nucleotides agree with TRBD1. Trimming at V came to 3 bases and at J to 3 bases, leaving 3 bases not matched to a gene. This CDR3 comprises 15 residues. Per the germline V gene, CDR1 is SGHAT and CDR2 is FQNNGV. CDR3 in DNA: TGTGCCAGCAGCTTCGGGACAGGGTACTACAATGAGCAGTTCTTC. It encodes CASSFGTGYYNEQFF.

The chain has TRBV20-1 and TRBJ1-5; 10 bases fit TRBD1. The length of the CDR3 is 14 residues. Germline CDR1 and CDR2: DFQATT and SNEGSKA (reference sequence). With 5 bases clipped from V and 3 bases from J, the junction kept 4 bases outside the gene matches. CDR3 DNA: TGCAGTGCTTTAGGACAGGGGGACAATCAGCCCCAGCATTTT. It specifies CSALGQGDNQPQHF.

Details on this clonotype: This sequence may be a read error, since a much larger clone differs from it by one base. The chain is built from TRBV12-2 and TRBJ2-7; TRBD1 is taken as the D call from the table, unchecked against the DNA. TRBV12-2 has pseudogene status. CDR3 length: 14 residues. The CDR3: CASPLETGSYEQYF. CDR3 DNA sequence: TGTGCAAGTCCCTTAGAGACAGGAAGCTACGAGCAGTACTTC.

Worth noting for this clonotype: A much larger clone lies a single base off, so this may be a read error. This chain connects TRBV4-2 to TRBJ1-4, with 7 bases matching TRBD1. The CDR3 has 17 amino acids. Per germline, CDR1 LGHNA and CDR2 YNFKEQ. DNA for the CDR3: TGTGTCAGCAGCCAACTTCGACCAGGGGGAGCTAATGAAAAACTGTTTTTT. Protein product: CVSSQLRPGGANEKLFF.

Of note for this clonotype: At one end the junction does not follow the germline gene, possibly because of a read error. The V gene is TRBV4-1, the J gene TRBJ2-7; 12 bases align to TRBD1. This CDR3 contains 19 residues. Germline-derived CDR1 and CDR2 are MGHRA and YSYEKL. The CDR3 reads CASNQGGTGGIGETYEQYF. In DNA, the CDR3 is TGCGCCAGCAACCAAGGGGGGACAGGGGGCATTGGGGAAACCTACGAGCAGTACTTC.

The table lists this clonotype with a few counts. A read error may explain this, as a much larger clone is one base away. This chain links TRBV20-1 with TRBJ1-3; maybe TRBD1 (5 bases). The CDR3 is 13 amino acids. Germline V CDR1 and CDR2: DFQATT, SNEGSKA (reference sequence). With 5 bases removed from V and 0 bases from J, the gap between germline ends came to 8 bases. The DNA of the CDR3 is TGCAGTGCTTCCAGGGACTCTGGAAACACCATATATTTT. Its protein is CSASRDSGNTIYF.

The table lists this clonotype with a few counts. The junction does not match germline at one end; this may be a read error. The chain combines TRBV11-2 with TRBJ2-7; D perhaps matches TRBD1 (5 bases). Looked up from germline, CDR1 is SGHAT and CDR2 is FQNNGV. CDR3 length: 14 amino acids. For the CDR3, the DNA is TGTGTCAGCAGCTCGTGCCAGGGCTCCTACGAGCAGTACTTC. It specifies CVSSSCQGSYEQYF. The full variable domain, rest sourced from reference TRBV11-2 and TRBJ2-7, is EAGVAQSPRYKIIEKRQSVAFWCNPISGHATLYWYQQILGQGPKLLIQFQNNGVVDDSQLPKDRFSAERLKGVDSTLKIQPAKLEDSAVYLCVSSSCQGSYEQYFGPGTRLTVT.

Comment on this clonotype: Germline is not matched at one junction end, which may reflect a read error. V gene TRBV11-3 combines with J gene TRBJ2-1; 8 nucleotides line up with TRBD2. The germline gives CDR1 SGHNT, CDR2 YENEEA. The CDR3 totals 16 residues. The CDR3 nucleotides read TGTGCCAGCAGCTCTCGTGGAGCGGGAGCCTACCATGAGCAATTCTTC. This gives the protein CASSSRGAGAYHEQFF.

This clonotype was seen repeatedly, ten times or more. V and J are TRBV5-5 and TRBJ2-3; D is perhaps TRBD2 (5 bases). Trimming took 7 bases from V and 1 from J, leaving 19 bases between them. The CDR3 is 16 amino acids. Germline V gene lookup returns CDR1 SGHKS and CDR2 YYEKEE (reference sequence). The CDR3 is CASGRPTMSGTDTQYF. The CDR3 DNA is TGTGCCAGCGGGCGACCGACTATGAGTGGCACAGATACGCAGTATTTT. The whole variable domain, filled in from reference TRBV5-5 and TRBJ2-3, reads DAGVTQSPTHLIKTRGQQVTLRCSPISGHKSVSWYQQVLGQGPQFIFQYYEKEERGRGNFPDRFSARQFPNYSSELNVNALLLGDSALYLCASGRPTMSGTDTQYFGPGTRLTVL.

Turning to this clonotype: The germline gene is not matched at one end of the junction; a read error may be the cause. V is TRBV5-6 and J is TRBJ2-1; 7 bases are a match to TRBD2. Germline CDR1 is SGHDT and CDR2 is YYEEEE. The CDR3 spans 15 residues. CDR3 DNA: TGTGTCAGCAGCTTATTCCGACTAGCCTACAGTGAGCAGTTCTTC. This translates into CVSSLFRLAYSEQFF.

A word on this clonotype: No conserved phenylalanine or tryptophan is present at the end of the CDR3, so a read error is the likely explanation. This chain uses TRBV11-2 with TRBJ1-2, with no clear D. V lost 5 bases to trimming and J lost 6 bases, with 13 bases between them. Germline CDR1 and CDR2: SGHAT and FQNNGV. The CDR3 runs to 13 residues. The CDR3 is CASSAGISDGYTL. The CDR3 DNA reads as TGTGCCAGCAGCGCGGGGATAAGCGATGGCTACACCCTC.

V is TRBV6-1 and J is TRBJ1-1; D unclear. The CDR3 consists of 13 residues. The germline V gene has CDR1 MNHNS and CDR2 SASEGT. The CDR3 DNA sequence: TGTGTCGGCAGTGGGAGACCGGGAGCTGAAGCTTTCTTT. Amino acid sequence: CVGSGRPGAEAFF.

For this clonotype: Its ends do not fully match the called genes, so a read error is possible. V gene TRBV6-5 combines with J gene TRBJ2-2, with a tentative D call TRBD2 (5 bases). Germline-derived CDR1 and CDR2 are MNHEY and SVGAGI. This CDR3 region has 13 residues. For the CDR3, the DNA is TGTGCCAGCAGGCAGAGCGACACCGGGGAGCTGTCTTTT. As protein: CASRQSDTGELSF.

This clonotype came up a few times. A clone one base away is much larger, so this may be a read error. The rearrangement joins TRBV5-6 to TRBJ2-3; D is uncertain. This CDR3 has 13 residues. Germline CDR1 SGHDT, CDR2 YYEEEE. Trimming left V 4 bases short and J 11 bases short, with 17 bases between. As DNA, the CDR3 is TGTGCCAGCAGCCCTATTAGTACCTATATGCAGTATTTT. Its translation is CASSPISTYMQYF.

As for this clonotype: One end of the junction varies from germline; a read error may be responsible. The V and J genes are TRBV5-6 and TRBJ2-3; 8 nucleotides agree with TRBD2. CDR3 length equals 16 residues. From germline, CDR1 is SGHDT and CDR2 YYEEEE. For the CDR3, the DNA is TGTGCCAGCAGCTTGGCTCTAGCGGGCCTCTGGGATATGCAGTATTTC. Translated: CASSLALAGLWDMQYF.

Comment on this clonotype: Compared with germline, one end of the junction differs, possibly owing to a read error. V is TRBV20-1 and J is TRBJ2-5, with D possibly being TRBD2 (6 bases). The length of the CDR3 is 14 residues. Germline-derived CDR1 and CDR2 are DFQATT and SNEGSKA (reference sequence). This CDR3 reads CSATGVAPGETQYF. DNA for the CDR3: TGCAGTGCCACGGGAGTTGCCCCCGGGGAGACCCAGTATTTC.

A word on this clonotype: This sequence may be a read error, since a much larger clone differs from it by one base. V usage is TRBV12-5 and J usage is TRBJ1-5; D unclear. Germline V gene sequence: CDR1 LGHNT, CDR2 FRNRAP. CDR3 size: 14 residues. V was trimmed by 7 bases and J by 1 base, leaving 11 bases between them. Written as DNA, the CDR3 is TGTGCTAGTGCCCCAAGGAACAGCAATCAGCCCCAGCATTTT. It is translated as CASAPRNSNQPQHF.

Worth noting for this clonotype: One end of the junction does not line up with germline, which may come from a read error. The chain joins TRBV4-3 to TRBJ1-6; 7 bases match TRBD1. This CDR3 comprises 17 residues. Germline V gene data show CDR1 as LGHNA and CDR2 as YSLEER. CDR3 loop: CASSQNKGGTANSTLHF. CDR3 coding DNA: TGCGCCAGCAGCCAAAATAAAGGCGGGACAGCAAATTCAACCCTCCACTTT.

A remark on this clonotype: Compared with germline, one end of the junction differs, possibly owing to a read error. The chain links TRBV29-1 to TRBJ2-7; D not resolved. Germline V gives CDR1 SQVTM, CDR2 ANQGSEA. The CDR3 totals 12 residues. CDR3 loop: CSVEVSYYEQYF. As DNA, the CDR3 is TGCAGCGTTGAAGTATCCTACTACGAGCAGTATTTC.

This clonotype occurred many times. The chain combines TRBV11-2 with TRBJ2-2; TRBD2 agrees at 9 bases. The length of the CDR3 is 14 residues. J gave up 5 bases and V 3 bases, and 1 base lay outside the gene matches. Per the germline V gene, CDR1 is SGHAT and CDR2 is FQNNGV. Here the CDR3 reads CASSFLAGTGELFF. The CDR3 DNA follows: TGTGCCAGCAGCTTTCTAGCGGGGACCGGGGAGCTGTTTTTT.

Notes on this clonotype: Mismatch with germline at one junction end may stem from a read error. The chain links TRBV24-1 to TRBJ2-3; D remains ambiguous. Per the germline V gene, CDR1 is KGHDR and CDR2 is SFDVKD. This CDR3 comprises 14 residues. CDR3 DNA sequence: TGTGCCACCAGTGATTTGGAAGGTATATATACACAGTATTTT. It specifies CATSDLEGIYTQYF.

On this clonotype: The conserved phenylalanine or tryptophan is not found at the CDR3 terminus, so this likely reflects a read error. The V gene is TRBV29-1, the J gene TRBJ1-2, with D possibly TRBD1 on 6 matching bases. V was cut by 3 bases and J by 8 bases, with 22 bases left in between. This CDR3 has 15 residues. Germline V gene lookup returns CDR1 SQVTM and CDR2 ANQGSEA. The CDR3 DNA reads TGCAGCGTTGATGTGGCAGGGGCAGTCCTGGGAGGCTACACCTTA. Translation: CSVDVAGAVLGGYTL.

The chain has TRBV29-1 and TRBJ1-2; D perhaps matches TRBD1 (6 bases). CDR1 SQVTM and CDR2 ANQGSEA come from the germline V gene. This CDR3 comprises 15 residues. CDR3 nucleotides: TGCGACGTTGATGTGGCAGGGGCAATCCTGGGAGGCTACACCTTC. Translated, it gives CDVDVAGAILGGYTF.

This clonotype was observed at least ten times. The chain carries TRBV20-1 and TRBJ2-1, with no clear D. The V end was cut by 4 bases, the J end by 5 bases, with 12 bases between. Germline lookup yields CDR1 DFQATT and CDR2 SNEGSKA (reference sequence). The length of the CDR3 is 13 residues. Here the CDR3 reads CSAIRTIDNEQFF. CDR3 nucleotides: TGCAGTGCTATTCGGACCATAGACAATGAGCAGTTCTTC.

Comment on this clonotype: Germline is not matched at one junction end, which may reflect a read error. This chain links TRBV29-1 with TRBJ1-2; TRBD1 aligns across 7 bases. The CDR3 runs 15 residues. Germline CDR1 reads SQVTM; CDR2 reads ANQGSEA. The CDR3: CGVGVAGGILGGYTF. In DNA, the CDR3 is TGCGGCGTTGGTGTGGCAGGGGGGATCCTGGGAGGCTACACCTTC.